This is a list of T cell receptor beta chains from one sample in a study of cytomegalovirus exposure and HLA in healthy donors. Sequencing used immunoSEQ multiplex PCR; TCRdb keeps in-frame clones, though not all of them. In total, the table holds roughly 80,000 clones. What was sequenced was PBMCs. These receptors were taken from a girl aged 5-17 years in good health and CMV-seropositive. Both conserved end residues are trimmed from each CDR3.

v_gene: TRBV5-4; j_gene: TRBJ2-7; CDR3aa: ASSLSGELSAYEQY
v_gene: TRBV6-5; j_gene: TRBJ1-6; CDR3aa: ASSSRQGNSPLH
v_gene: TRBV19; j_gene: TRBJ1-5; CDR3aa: ATSRGAQGQPQH
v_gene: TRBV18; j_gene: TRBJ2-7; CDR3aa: ASSPRTGTYEQY
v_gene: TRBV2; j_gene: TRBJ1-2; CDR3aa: ASSGEGAYNTPYGYT
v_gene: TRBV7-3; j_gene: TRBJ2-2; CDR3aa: ASSAYAGGVEELF
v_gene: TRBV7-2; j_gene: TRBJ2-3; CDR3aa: ASSLYTLSLRGTQY
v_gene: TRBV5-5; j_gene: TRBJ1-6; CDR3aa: ASSAGQNSPLH
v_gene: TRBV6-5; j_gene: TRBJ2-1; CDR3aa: ASVGVRGQSGEQF
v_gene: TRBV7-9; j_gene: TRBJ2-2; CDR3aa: ASSPLSVSNTGELF
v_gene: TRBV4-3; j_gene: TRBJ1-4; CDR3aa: ASSKRGKENEKLF
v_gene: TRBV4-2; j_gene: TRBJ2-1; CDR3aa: ASSQLAGGDNEQF
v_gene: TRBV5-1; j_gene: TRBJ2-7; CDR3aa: ASSQSAGAVAYEQY
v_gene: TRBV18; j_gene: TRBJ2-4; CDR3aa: ASSPPSLAKNIQY
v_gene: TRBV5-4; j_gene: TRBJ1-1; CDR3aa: ASSFRDRAAEAF